The T cell receptor beta chain under discussion was sequenced for a study of OX40 agonist ivuxolimab in advanced cancers. Study details: It was permissible to have had prior anti-PD-1, anti-PD-L1 or anti-CTLA-4 therapy, and around 40% had some.

This clone was recorded once. Germline CDR1 and CDR2: SGHRS and YFSETQ. The V gene end was trimmed by 6 bases and the J gene end by 4 bases; junction bases not matched to a gene: 5. The CDR3 length is 13 residues. Method: immunoSEQ multiplex PCR; TCRdb's copy keeps in-frame clones and lacks some. The data show around 72,000 clones, roughly 80% seen once. The sequences come from CD4+ or CD8+ T cells sorted from blood, collected in a trial of the OX40 agonist ivuxolimab. The V call is TRBV5-1, the J call TRBJ1-1, with 8 positions matching TRBD1. The TCR sequence derives from an adult with an advanced solid tumor such as melanoma, head and neck, liver or kidney cancer. CDR3 bases: TGCGCCAGCACTTGGACAGGGAGCACTGAAGCTTTCTTT. Protein product: CASTWTGSTEAFF.